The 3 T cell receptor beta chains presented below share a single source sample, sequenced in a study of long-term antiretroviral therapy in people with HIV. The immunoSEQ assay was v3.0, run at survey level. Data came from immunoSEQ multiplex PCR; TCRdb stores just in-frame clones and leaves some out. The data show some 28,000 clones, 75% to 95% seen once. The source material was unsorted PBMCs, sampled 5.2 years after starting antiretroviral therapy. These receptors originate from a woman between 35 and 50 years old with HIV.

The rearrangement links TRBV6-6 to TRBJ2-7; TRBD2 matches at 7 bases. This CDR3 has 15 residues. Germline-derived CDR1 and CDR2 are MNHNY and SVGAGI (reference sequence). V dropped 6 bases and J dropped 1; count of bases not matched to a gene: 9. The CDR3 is CASRQGRGVSYEQYF. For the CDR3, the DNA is TGTGCCAGCAGGCAGGGACGGGGGGTGTCCTACGAGCAGTACTTC.

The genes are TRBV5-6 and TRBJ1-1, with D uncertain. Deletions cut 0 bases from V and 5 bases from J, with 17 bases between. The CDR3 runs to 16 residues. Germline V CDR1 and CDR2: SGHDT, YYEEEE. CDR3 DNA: TGTGCCAGCAGCTTGGGTCTGAGGGAGCGGACGACTGAAGCTTTCTTT. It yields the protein CASSLGLRERTTEAFF.

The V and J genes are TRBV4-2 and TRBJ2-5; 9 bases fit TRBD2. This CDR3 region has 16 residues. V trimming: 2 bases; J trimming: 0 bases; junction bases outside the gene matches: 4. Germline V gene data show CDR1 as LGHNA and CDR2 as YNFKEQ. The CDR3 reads CASSQLTSGNQETQYF. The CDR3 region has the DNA TGTGCCAGCAGCCAACTGACTAGCGGTAACCAAGAGACCCAGTACTTC.